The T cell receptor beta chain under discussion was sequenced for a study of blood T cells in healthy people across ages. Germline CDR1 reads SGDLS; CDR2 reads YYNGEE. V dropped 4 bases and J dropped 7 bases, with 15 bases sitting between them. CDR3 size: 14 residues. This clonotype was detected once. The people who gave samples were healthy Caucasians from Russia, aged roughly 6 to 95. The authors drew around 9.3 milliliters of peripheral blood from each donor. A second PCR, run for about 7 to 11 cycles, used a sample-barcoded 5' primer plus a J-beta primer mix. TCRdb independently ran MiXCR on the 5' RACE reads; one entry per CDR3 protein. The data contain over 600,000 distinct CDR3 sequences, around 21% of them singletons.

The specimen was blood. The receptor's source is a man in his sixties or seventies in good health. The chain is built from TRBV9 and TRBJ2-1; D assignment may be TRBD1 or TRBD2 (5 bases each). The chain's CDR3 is CASSFTGTQNEQFF. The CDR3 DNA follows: TGTGCCAGCAGCTTCACCGGGACGCAAAATGAGCAGTTCTTC.